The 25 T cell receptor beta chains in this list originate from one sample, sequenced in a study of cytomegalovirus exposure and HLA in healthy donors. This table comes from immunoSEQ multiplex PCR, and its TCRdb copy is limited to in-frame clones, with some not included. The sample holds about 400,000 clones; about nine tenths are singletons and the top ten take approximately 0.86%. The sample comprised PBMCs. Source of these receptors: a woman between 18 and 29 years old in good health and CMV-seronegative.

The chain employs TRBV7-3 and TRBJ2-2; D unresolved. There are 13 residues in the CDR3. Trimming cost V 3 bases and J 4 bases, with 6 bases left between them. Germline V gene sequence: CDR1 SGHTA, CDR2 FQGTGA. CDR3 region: CASSFRITGELFF. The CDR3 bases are TGTGCCAGCAGCTTCAGGATCACCGGGGAGCTGTTTTTT.

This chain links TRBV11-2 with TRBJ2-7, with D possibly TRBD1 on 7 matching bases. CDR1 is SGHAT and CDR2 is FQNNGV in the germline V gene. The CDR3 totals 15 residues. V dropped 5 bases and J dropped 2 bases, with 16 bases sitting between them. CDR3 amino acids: CASSAGQGGPYEQYF. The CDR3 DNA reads TGTGCCAGCAGCGCGGGTCAGGGGGGCCCCTACGAGCAGTACTTC. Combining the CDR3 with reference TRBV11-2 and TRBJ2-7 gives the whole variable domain EAGVAQSPRYKIIEKRQSVAFWCNPISGHATLYWYQQILGQGPKLLIQFQNNGVVDDSQLPKDRFSAERLKGVDSTLKIQPAKLEDSAVYLCASSAGQGGPYEQYFGPGTRLTVT.

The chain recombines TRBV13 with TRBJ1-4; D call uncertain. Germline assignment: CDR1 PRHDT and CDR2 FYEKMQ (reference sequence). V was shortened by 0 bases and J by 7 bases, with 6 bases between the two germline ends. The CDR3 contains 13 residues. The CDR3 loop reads CASSLGRSEKLFF. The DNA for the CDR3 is TGTGCCAGCAGCTTAGGTCGGTCTGAAAAACTGTTTTTT.

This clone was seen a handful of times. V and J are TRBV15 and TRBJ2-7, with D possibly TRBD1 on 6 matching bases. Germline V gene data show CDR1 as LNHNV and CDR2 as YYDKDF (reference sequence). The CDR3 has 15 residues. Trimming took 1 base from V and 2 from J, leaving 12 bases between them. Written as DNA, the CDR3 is TGTGCCACCAGCAGAGCCCGGACAGAAACCTACGAGCAGTACTTC. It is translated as CATSRARTETYEQYF. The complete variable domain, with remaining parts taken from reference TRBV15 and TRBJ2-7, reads DAMVIQNPRYQVTQFGKPVTLSCSQTLNHNVMYWYQQKSSQAPKLLFHYYDKDFNNEADTPDNFQSRRPNTSFCFLDIRSPGLGDTAMYLCATSRARTETYEQYFGPGTRLTVT.

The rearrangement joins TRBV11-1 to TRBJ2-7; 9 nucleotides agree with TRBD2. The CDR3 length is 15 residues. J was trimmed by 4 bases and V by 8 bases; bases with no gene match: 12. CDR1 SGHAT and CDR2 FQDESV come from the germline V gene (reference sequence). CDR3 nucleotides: TGTGCCAGCTCTCAGAGAGCGGGAGGTATTTACGAGCAGTACTTC. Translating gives CASSQRAGGIYEQYF.

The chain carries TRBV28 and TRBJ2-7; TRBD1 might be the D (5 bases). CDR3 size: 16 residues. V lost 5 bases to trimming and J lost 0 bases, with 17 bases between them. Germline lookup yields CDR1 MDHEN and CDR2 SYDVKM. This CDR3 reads CASSTPGDRRSYEQYF. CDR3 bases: TGTGCCAGCAGTACCCCGGGTGACAGACGCTCCTACGAGCAGTACTTC.

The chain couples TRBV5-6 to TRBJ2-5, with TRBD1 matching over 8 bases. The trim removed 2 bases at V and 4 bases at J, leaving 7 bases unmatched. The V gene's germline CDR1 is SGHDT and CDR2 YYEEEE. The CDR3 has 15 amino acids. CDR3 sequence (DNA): TGTGCCAGCAGCTTCCCGTCAGGGGGCTCAGAGACCCAGTACTTC. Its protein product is CASSFPSGGSETQYF.

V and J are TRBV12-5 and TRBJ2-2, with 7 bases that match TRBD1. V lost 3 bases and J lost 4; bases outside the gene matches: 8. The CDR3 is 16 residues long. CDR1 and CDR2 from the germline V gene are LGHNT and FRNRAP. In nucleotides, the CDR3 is TGTGCTAGTGGTTTTTGGAACAGGGGATCCACCGGGGAGCTGTTTTTT. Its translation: CASGFWNRGSTGELFF.

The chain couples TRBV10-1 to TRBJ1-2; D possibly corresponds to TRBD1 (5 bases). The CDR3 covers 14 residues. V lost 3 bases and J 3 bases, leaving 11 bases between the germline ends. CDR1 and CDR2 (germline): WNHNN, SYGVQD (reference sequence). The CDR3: CASSDRDSDYGYTF. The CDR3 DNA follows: TGCGCCAGCAGTGATCGGGACTCGGACTATGGCTACACCTTC.

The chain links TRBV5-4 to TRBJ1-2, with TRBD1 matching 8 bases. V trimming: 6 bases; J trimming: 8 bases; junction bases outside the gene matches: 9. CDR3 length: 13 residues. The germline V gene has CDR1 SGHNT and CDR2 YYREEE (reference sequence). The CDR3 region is CASTPTGVLGYTF. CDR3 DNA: TGTGCCAGCACCCCGACAGGGGTCCTGGGCTACACCTTC.

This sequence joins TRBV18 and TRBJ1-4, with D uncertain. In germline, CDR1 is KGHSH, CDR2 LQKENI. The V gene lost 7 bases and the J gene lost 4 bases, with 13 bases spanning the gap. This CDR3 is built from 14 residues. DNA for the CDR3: TGTGCCAGCTGCCGGGGTTCGGGTAATGAAAAACTGTTTTTT. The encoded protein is CASCRGSGNEKLFF.

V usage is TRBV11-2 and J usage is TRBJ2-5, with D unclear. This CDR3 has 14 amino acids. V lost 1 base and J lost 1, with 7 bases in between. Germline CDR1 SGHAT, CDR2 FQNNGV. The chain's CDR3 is CASSLGFSQETQYF. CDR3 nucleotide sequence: TGTGCCAGCAGCTTAGGGTTCAGCCAAGAGACCCAGTACTTC.

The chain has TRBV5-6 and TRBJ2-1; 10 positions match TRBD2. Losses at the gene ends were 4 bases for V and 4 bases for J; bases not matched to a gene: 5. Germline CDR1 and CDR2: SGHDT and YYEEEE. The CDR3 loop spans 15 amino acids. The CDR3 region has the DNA TGTGCCAGCAGCCTCGGGACTAGCGTTTACAATGAGCAGTTCTTC. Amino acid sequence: CASSLGTSVYNEQFF. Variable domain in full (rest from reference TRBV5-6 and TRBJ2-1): DAGVTQSPTHLIKTRGQQVTLRCSPKSGHDTVSWYQQALGQGPQFIFQYYEEEERQRGNFPDRFSGHQFPNYSSELNVNALLLGDSALYLCASSLGTSVYNEQFFGPGTRLTVL.

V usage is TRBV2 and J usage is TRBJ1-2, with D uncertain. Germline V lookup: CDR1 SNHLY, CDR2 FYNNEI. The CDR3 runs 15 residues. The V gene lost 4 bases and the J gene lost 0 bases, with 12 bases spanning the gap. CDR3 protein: CASSVAAASNYGYTF. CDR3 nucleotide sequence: TGTGCCAGCAGTGTTGCGGCAGCTTCTAACTATGGCTACACCTTC.

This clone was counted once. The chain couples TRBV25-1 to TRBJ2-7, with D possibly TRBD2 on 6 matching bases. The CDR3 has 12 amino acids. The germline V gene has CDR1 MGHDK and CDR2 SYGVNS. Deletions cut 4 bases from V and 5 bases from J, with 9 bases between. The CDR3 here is CASSGLADEQYF. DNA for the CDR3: TGTGCCAGCAGTGGGTTAGCGGACGAGCAGTACTTC.

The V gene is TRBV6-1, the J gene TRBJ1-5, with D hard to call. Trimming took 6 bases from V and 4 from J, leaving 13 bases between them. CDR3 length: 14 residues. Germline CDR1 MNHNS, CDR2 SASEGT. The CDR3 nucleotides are TGTGCCAGCAGAGCGGGGTGGGATAATCAGCCCCAGCATTTT. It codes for CASRAGWDNQPQHF.

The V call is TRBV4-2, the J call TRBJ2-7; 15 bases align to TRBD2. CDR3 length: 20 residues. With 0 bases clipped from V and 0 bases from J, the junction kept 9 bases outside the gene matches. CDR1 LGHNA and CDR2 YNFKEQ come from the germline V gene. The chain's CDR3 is CASSQEAFGTSGGSSYEQYF. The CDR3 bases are TGTGCCAGCAGCCAAGAAGCTTTTGGGACTAGCGGGGGGAGCTCCTACGAGCAGTACTTC.

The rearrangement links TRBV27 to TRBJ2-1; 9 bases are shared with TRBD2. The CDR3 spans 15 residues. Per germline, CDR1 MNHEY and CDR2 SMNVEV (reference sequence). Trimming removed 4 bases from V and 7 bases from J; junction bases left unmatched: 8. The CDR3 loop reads CASSSPGLAINEQFF. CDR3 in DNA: TGTGCCAGCAGTTCGCCGGGACTAGCTATTAATGAGCAGTTCTTC.

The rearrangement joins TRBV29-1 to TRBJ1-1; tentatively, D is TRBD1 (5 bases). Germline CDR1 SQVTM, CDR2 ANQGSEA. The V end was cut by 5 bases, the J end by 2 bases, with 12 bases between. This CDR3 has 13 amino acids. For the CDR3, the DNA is TGCAGCGTTTTTACCGACAGCAACACTGAAGCTTTCTTT. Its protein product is CSVFTDSNTEAFF.

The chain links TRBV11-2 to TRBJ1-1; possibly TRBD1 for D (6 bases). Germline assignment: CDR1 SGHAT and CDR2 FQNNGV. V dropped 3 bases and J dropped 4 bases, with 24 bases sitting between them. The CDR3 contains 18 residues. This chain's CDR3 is CASSFGRIGGAGATEAFF. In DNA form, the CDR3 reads TGTGCCAGCAGCTTTGGCAGGATCGGGGGAGCGGGGGCCACTGAAGCTTTCTTT.

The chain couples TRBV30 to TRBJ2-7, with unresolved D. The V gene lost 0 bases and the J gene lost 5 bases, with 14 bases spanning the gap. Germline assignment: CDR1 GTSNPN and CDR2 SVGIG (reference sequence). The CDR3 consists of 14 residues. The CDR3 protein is CAWSVEADPHEQYF. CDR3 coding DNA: TGTGCCTGGAGTGTAGAGGCGGATCCTCACGAGCAGTACTTC.

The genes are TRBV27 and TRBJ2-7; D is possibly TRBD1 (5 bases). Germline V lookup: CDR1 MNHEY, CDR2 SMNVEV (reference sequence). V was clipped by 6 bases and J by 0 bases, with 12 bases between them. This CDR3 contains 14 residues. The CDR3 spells CASSPGDSSYEQYF. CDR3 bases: TGTGCCAGCAGCCCCGGAGACAGCTCCTACGAGCAGTACTTC.

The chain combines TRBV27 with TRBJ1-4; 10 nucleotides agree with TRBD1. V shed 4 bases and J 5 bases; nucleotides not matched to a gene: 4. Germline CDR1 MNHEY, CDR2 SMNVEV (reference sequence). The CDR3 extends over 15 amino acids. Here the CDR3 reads CASSSLGQGNEKLFF. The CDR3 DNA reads TGTGCCAGCAGTTCTTTGGGACAGGGGAATGAAAAACTGTTTTTT. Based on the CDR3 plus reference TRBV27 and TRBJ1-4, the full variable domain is EAQVTQNPRYLITVTGKKLTVTCSQNMNHEYMSWYRQDPGLGLRQIYYSMNVEVTDKGDVPEGYKVSRKEKRNFPLILESPSPNQTSLYFCASSSLGQGNEKLFFGSGTQLSVL.

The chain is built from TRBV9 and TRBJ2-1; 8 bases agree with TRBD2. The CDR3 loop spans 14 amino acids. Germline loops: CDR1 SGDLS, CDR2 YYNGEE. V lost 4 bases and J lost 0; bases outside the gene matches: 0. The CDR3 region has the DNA TGTGCCAGCAGCAGCGGGAGCTCCTACAATGAGCAGTTCTTC. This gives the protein CASSSGSSYNEQFF.

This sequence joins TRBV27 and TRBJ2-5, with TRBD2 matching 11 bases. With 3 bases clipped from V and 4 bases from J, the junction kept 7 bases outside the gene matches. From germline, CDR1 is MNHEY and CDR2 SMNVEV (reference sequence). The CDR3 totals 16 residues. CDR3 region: CASSFRASGRTETQYF. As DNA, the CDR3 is TGTGCCAGCAGTTTCAGGGCTAGCGGGAGGACAGAGACCCAGTACTTC.